Listed below are T cell receptor beta chains from one sample, sequenced in a study of cytomegalovirus exposure and HLA in healthy donors. Sequenced by immunoSEQ multiplex PCR; TCRdb stores in-frame clones only, minus some. In the table there are tens of thousands of clones, roughly 80% of which are singletons. Source material: PBMCs. The receptor source for this set is a man aged 18 to 35 in good health and CMV-seronegative. Each CDR3 is given with its conserved first and last residue. A D gene is named only where the DNA matches it firmly. Not every row has a clone size; where given, it reads once, few, many or a size class.

d_gene | len | abundance | j_gene | v_gene | CDR3aa | CDR3nt
- | 12 | - | TRBJ2-7 | TRBV6-1 | CANTDFLYEQYF | TGTGCCAACACGGACTTCCTGTACGAGCAGTACTTC
TRBD2 | 15 | - | TRBJ2-7 | TRBV9 | CASSAGTSRNYEQYF | TGTGCCAGCAGCGCCGGGACTAGTAGAAACTACGAGCAGTACTTC
- | 12 | - | TRBJ1-2 | TRBV2 | CAGRAPDYGYTF | TGTGCCGGGAGGGCCCCGGACTATGGCTACACCTTC
TRBD2 | 16 | few | TRBJ2-2 | TRBV5-4 | CASSLRRGANTGELFF | TGTGCCAGCAGCTTGAGGCGGGGGGCAAACACCGGGGAGCTGTTTTTT
- | 16 | - | TRBJ2-2 | TRBV4-1 | CASSQGLVMNTGELFF | TGCGCCAGCAGCCAAGGACTAGTAATGAACACCGGGGAGCTGTTTTTT
- | 17 | - | TRBJ1-1 | TRBV7-9 | CASSGRQLQHMNTEAFF | TGTGCCAGCAGCGGTAGACAGCTCCAACACATGAACACTGAAGCTTTCTTT
TRBD1 | 14 | - | TRBJ2-7 | TRBV5-4 | CASSFGTGSYEQYF | TGTGCCAGCAGCTTCGGGACAGGATCGTACGAGCAGTACTTC
- | 16 | - | TRBJ2-6 | TRBV30 | CAWWLRGPSGANVLTF | TGTGCCTGGTGGCTGCGGGGTCCCTCTGGGGCCAACGTCCTGACTTTC
TRBD2 | 14 | - | TRBJ2-7 | TRBV10-2 | CASKAGGPISEQYF | TGCGCCAGCAAGGCGGGAGGGCCGATTTCCGAGCAGTACTTC
- | 17 | - | TRBJ2-1 | TRBV12-5 | CASGLVLGTGSYNEQFF | TGTGCTAGTGGTTTGGTACTAGGAACAGGGAGTTACAATGAGCAGTTCTTC
- | 14 | - | TRBJ2-3 | TRBV5-1 | CASSLGSGTDTQYF | TGCGCCAGCAGCTTGGGTTCGGGGACAGATACGCAGTATTTT
TRBD2 | 15 | once | TRBJ2-1 | TRBV30 | CAWSVRGRVLDEQFF | TGTGCCTGGAGTGTGCGCGGGAGGGTCTTAGATGAGCAGTTCTTC
TRBD1 | 14 | - | TRBJ1-6 | TRBV5-6 | CASSRDRGFAPLHF | TGTGCCAGCAGCCGCGACAGGGGGTTCGCACCCCTCCACTTT
- | 15 | - | TRBJ2-1 | TRBV2 | CASSEEQQGYNEQFF | TGTGCCAGCAGCGAAGAGCAACAGGGATACAATGAGCAGTTCTTC
- | 18 | once | TRBJ2-3 | TRBV5-1 | CASSLYSASSASTDTQYF | TGCGCCAGCAGCTTGTATTCGGCTAGCTCGGCTAGCACAGATACGCAGTATTTT
- | 14 | - | TRBJ1-2 | TRBV19 | CASSTTQTYYGLIF | TGTGCCAGTAGTACCACTCAGACTTACTATGGCTTAATCTTC
- | 15 | - | TRBJ2-7 | TRBV10-3 | CAISDSTEGSYEQYF | TGTGCCATCAGTGATTCGACGGAGGGTTCCTACGAGCAGTACTTC